This entry features one TCR beta chain sequence. Original processing methods: Amplification of reference gene primers provided the estimated nucleated cell counts. Produced via immunoSEQ multiplex PCR; TCRdb's table is partial and in-frame only. The V and J calls and clone size come from that table; D and trimming were worked out from the DNA. The sample holds about 220,000 clones, roughly 84% seen once. These data belong to a study of blood T cell repertoires in COVID-19. Study background: Nucleic acid was either cDNA or gDNA, and it came from T cells, B-cell-depleted T cells, or PBMCs.

V was trimmed by 4 bases and J by 5 bases, leaving 12 bases between them. Germline-derived CDR1 and CDR2 are SNHLY and FYNNEI. CDR3 length: 14 residues. This receptor was taken from a woman aged 55-70 years with acute or convalescent COVID-19. Material for sequencing was peripheral blood. The rearrangement uses TRBV2 and TRBJ1-5, with D tentatively TRBD1 (6 bases). CDR3 amino acids: CASSATGYDQPQHF. CDR3 bases: TGTGCCAGCAGTGCCACAGGGTACGATCAGCCCCAGCATTTT.